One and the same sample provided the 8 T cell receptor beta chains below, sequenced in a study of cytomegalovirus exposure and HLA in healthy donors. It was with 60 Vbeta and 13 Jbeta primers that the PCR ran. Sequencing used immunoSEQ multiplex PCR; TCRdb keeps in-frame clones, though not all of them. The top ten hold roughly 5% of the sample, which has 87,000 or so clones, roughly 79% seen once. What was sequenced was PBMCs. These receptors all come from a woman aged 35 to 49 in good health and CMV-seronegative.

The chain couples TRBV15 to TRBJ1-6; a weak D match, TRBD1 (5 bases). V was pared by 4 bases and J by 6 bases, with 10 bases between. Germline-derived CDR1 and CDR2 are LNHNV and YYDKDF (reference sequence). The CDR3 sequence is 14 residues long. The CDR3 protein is CATSMGRGNSPLHF. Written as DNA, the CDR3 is TGTGCCACCAGCATGGGGAGGGGTAATTCACCCCTCCACTTT.

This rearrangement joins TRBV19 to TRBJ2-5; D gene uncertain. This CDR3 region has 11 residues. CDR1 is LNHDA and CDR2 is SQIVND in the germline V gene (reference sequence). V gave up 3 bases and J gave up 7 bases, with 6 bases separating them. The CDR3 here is CASSIPGTQYF. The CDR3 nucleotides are TGTGCCAGTAGTATCCCCGGGACCCAGTACTTC.

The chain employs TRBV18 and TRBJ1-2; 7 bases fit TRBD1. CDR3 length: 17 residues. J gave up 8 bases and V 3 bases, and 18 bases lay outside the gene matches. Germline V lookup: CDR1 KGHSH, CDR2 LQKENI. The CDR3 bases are TGTGCCAGCTCACCTCGACTGGGAGAGGGGGCTTGGAGCGGCTACACCTTC. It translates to CASSPRLGEGAWSGYTF.

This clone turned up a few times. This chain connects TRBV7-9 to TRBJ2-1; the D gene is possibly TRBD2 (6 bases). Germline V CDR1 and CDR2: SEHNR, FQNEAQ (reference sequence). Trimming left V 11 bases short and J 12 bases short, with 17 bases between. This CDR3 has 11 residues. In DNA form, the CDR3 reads TGTGCCTCACCGGAGGGTGGGGGGCAGTTCTTC. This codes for CASPEGGGQFF.

The chain's CDR3 is CSVDPQGVGYGYTF. CDR3 nucleotides: TGCAGCGTTGACCCGCAGGGGGTTGGCTATGGCTACACCTTC. J is TRBJ1-2 and V is TRBV29-1, with 7 nucleotides matching TRBD1. Germline trimming cut 3 bases from V and 4 bases from J; bases unmatched to any gene: 8. Germline V gene sequence: CDR1 SQVTM, CDR2 ANQGSEA. The CDR3 consists of 14 residues. Supplemented by reference TRBV29-1 and TRBJ1-2, the full variable domain reads SAVISQKPSRDICQRGTSLTIQCQVDSQVTMMFWYRQQPGQSLTLIATANQGSEATYESGFVIDKFPISRPNLTFSTLTVSNMSPEDSSIYLCSVDPQGVGYGYTFGSGTRLTVV.

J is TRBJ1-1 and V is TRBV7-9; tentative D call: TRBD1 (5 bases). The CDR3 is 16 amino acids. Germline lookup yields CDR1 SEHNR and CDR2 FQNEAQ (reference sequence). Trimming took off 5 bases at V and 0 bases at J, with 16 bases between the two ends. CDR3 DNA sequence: TGTGCCAGCAGCCAACCGACAGAAACGGTGAACACTGAAGCTTTCTTT. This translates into CASSQPTETVNTEAFF.

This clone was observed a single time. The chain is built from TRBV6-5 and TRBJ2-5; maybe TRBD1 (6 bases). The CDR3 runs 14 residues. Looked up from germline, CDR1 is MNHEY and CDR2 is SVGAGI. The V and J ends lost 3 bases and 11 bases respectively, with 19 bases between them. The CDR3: CASSYHGGAGEQYF. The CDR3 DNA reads TGTGCCAGCAGTTATCATGGGGGCGCAGGGGAGCAGTACTTC.

The CDR3: CASSEGTGGNQPQHF. For the CDR3, the DNA is TGTGCCAGCAGTGAGGGTACGGGAGGCAATCAGCCCCAGCATTTT. This chain joins TRBV7-3 and TRBJ1-5; D gene ambiguous. Deletions cut 6 bases from V and 2 bases from J, with 14 bases between. CDR3 length equals 15 residues. Germline V gene data show CDR1 as SGHTA and CDR2 as FQGTGA.